The rows below give T cell receptor beta chains drawn from one sample of a study of graft-versus-host responses after intestinal transplantation. Their recognized antigens are unknown. The data were produced by immunoSEQ multiplex PCR, yet TCRdb's version contains in-frame clones alone and is incomplete. The sample has around 100,000 clones; roughly nine tenths are singletons. The source was unstimulated CD4+ T cells sorted from spleen or lymph node cells, collected before transplant. The receptors originated from a human donor who was the organ donor for an intestinal transplant. Both conserved end residues are part of each CDR3. The D gene is left open where the match is weak. The size field is filled for only some rows; it gives once, few, many or a size class.

d_call: -
v_call: TRBV29-1
clone_size: few
j_call: TRBJ2-7
cdr3_nt: TGCAGCGTTCGCGCGGGCCTTACCTACGAGCAGTACTTC
cdr3_aa: CSVRAGLTYEQYF

d_call: -
v_call: TRBV7-8
clone_size: -
j_call: TRBJ1-2
cdr3_nt: TGTGCCAGCAGTCCCGGGGGGGGGATCTATGGCTACACCTTC
cdr3_aa: CASSPGGGIYGYTF

d_call: -
v_call: TRBV7-6
clone_size: -
j_call: TRBJ2-7
cdr3_nt: TGTGCCAGCAGTGTCGGGGGCAGCTCCTACGAGCAGTACTTC
cdr3_aa: CASSVGGSSYEQYF

d_call: TRBD1
v_call: TRBV6-5
clone_size: once
j_call: TRBJ1-2
cdr3_nt: TGTGCCAGCAGTCCGGGACAGTTCTTATATGGCTACACCTTC
cdr3_aa: CASSPGQFLYGYTF

d_call: -
v_call: TRBV5-6
clone_size: -
j_call: TRBJ2-6
cdr3_nt: TGTGCCAGCAGCTTTTGGGAGTTGTGGGCTGGGGCCAACGTCCTGACTTTC
cdr3_aa: CASSFWELWAGANVLTF

d_call: TRBD1
v_call: TRBV5-6
clone_size: -
j_call: TRBJ2-5
cdr3_nt: TGTGCCAGCAGCCGGCGGCGGACAGGGAGCGAGACCCAGTACTTC
cdr3_aa: CASSRRRTGSETQYF

d_call: TRBD1
v_call: TRBV6-1
clone_size: -
j_call: TRBJ2-5
cdr3_nt: TGTGCCAGCAGTTCGACAGGGACGGAGACCCAGTACTTC
cdr3_aa: CASSSTGTETQYF

d_call: -
v_call: TRBV27
clone_size: -
j_call: TRBJ1-4
cdr3_nt: TGTGCCAGCAGTTTATTGGCGAGGTTGGCTAATGAAAAACTGTTTTTT
cdr3_aa: CASSLLARLANEKLFF

d_call: -
v_call: TRBV7-2
clone_size: -
j_call: TRBJ1-6
cdr3_nt: TGTGCCAGCAGCCCGACGGGGGGTAGTTCACCCCTCCACTTT
cdr3_aa: CASSPTGGSSPLHF

d_call: -
v_call: TRBV9
clone_size: -
j_call: TRBJ1-4
cdr3_nt: TGTGCCAGCAGCCCACAAGCTGGTACAGGGAGGGCTGAAAAACTGTTTTTT
cdr3_aa: CASSPQAGTGRAEKLFF

d_call: -
v_call: TRBV2
clone_size: -
j_call: TRBJ2-3
cdr3_nt: TGTGCCAGCAGTGTTCAAAGCACAGATACGCAGTATTTT
cdr3_aa: CASSVQSTDTQYF

d_call: -
v_call: TRBV5-1
clone_size: once
j_call: TRBJ2-2
cdr3_nt: TGCGCCAGCAGGGAACAGGGATACACCGGGGAGCTGTTTTTT
cdr3_aa: CASREQGYTGELFF

d_call: TRBD1
v_call: TRBV14
clone_size: few
j_call: TRBJ1-2
cdr3_nt: TGTGCCAGCAGCCAGACAGGGGGCTATGGCTACACCTTC
cdr3_aa: CASSQTGGYGYTF